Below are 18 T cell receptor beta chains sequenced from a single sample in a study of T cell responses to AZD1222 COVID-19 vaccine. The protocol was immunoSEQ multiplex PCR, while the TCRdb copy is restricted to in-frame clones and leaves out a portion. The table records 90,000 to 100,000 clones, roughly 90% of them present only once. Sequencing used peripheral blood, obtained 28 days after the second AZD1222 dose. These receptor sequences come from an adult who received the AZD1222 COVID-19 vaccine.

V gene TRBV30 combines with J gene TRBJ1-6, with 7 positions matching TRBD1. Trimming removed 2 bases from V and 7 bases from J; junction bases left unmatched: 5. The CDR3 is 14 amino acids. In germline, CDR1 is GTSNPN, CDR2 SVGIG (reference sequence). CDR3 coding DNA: TGTGCCTGGAGTTCAGGACAGGAAAATTCACCCCTCCACTTT. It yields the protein CAWSSGQENSPLHF.

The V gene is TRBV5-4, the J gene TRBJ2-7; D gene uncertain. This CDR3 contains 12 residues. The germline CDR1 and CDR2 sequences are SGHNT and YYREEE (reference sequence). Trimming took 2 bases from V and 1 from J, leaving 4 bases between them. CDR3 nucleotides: TGTGCCAGCAGCTTCCAATCCTACGAGCAGTACTTC. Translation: CASSFQSYEQYF.

Written as DNA, the CDR3 is TGTGCCAGCACCCGGGAGGCAGCACCGAACACTGAAGCTTTCTTT. It codes for CASTREAAPNTEAFF. The chain uses TRBV2 and TRBJ1-1; unclear D gene. CDR1 is SNHLY, CDR2 FYNNEI, per germline. The CDR3 spans 15 residues. V was cut by 7 bases and J by 1 base, with 16 bases left in between.

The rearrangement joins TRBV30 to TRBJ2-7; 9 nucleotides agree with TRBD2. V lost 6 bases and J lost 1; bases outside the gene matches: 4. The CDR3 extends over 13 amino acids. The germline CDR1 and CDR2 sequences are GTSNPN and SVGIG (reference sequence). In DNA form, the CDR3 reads TGTGCCTGCCAAACTAGCGGGTCCTACGAGCAGTACTTC. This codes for CACQTSGSYEQYF.

CDR3 sequence reads: CASRGSAYNSPLHF. The CDR3 DNA follows: TGTGCCAGTAGAGGGTCAGCCTATAATTCACCCCTCCACTTT. The chain couples TRBV19 to TRBJ1-6, with unresolved D. Germline V gene data show CDR1 as LNHDA and CDR2 as SQIVND (reference sequence). The V end lost 6 bases, the J end lost 2 bases, and 8 bases lay between the germline ends. This CDR3 is 14 amino acids long.

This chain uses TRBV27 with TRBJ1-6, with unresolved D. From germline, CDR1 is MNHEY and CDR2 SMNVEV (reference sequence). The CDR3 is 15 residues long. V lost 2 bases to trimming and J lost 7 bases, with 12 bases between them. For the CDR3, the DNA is TGTGCCAGCAGTTTAAGGCAGCCGTTAAATTCACCCCTCCACTTT. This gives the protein CASSLRQPLNSPLHF.

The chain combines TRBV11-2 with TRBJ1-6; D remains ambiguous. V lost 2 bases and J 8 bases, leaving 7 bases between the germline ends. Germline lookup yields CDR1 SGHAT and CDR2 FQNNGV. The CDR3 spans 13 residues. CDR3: CASSLRVDSPLHF. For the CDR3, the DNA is TGTGCCAGCAGCTTACGTGTAGATTCACCCCTCCACTTT.

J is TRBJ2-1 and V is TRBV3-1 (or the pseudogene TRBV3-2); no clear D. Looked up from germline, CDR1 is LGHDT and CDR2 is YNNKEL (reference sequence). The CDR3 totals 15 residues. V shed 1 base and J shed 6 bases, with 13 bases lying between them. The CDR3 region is CASSQVRVAGNEQFF. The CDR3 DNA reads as TGTGCCAGCAGCCAAGTCCGGGTGGCTGGCAATGAGCAGTTCTTC.

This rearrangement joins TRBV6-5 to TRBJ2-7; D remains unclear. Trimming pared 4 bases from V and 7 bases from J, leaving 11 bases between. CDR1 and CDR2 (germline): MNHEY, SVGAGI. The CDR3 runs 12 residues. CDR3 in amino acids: CASSSLRQEQYF. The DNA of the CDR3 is TGTGCCAGCAGTTCCCTCCGGCAAGAGCAGTACTTC.

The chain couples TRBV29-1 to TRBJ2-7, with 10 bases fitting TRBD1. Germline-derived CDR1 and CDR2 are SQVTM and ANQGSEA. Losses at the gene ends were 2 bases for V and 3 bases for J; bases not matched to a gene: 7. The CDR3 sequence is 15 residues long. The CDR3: CSVETDRGGFYEQYF. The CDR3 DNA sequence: TGCAGCGTTGAAACGGACAGGGGGGGGTTCTACGAGCAGTACTTC.

The CDR3 DNA is TGTGCCAGCAGCGTATTTGAGACGGGAGATGAAAAACTGTTTTTT. It is translated as CASSVFETGDEKLFF. The V call is TRBV7-2, the J call TRBJ1-4; D not certain. The germline gives CDR1 SGHTA, CDR2 FQGNSA. V lost 5 bases, J lost 6 bases, and 16 bases lay in between. This CDR3 comprises 15 residues.

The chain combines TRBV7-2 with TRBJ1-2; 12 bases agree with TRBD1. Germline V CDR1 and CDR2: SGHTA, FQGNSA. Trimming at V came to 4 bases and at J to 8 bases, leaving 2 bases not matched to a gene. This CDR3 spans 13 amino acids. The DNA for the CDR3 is TGTGCCAGCAGCTGGGACAGGGGGCAAGGCTACACCTTC. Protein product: CASSWDRGQGYTF.

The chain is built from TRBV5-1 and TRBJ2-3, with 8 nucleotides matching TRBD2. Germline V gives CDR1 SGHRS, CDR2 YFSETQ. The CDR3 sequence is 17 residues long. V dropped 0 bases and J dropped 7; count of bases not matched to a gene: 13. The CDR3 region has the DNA TGCGCCAGCAGCTTGGCCGGGGCCCGGGAGGGCCGGAATACGCAGTATTTT. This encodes CASSLAGAREGRNTQYF.

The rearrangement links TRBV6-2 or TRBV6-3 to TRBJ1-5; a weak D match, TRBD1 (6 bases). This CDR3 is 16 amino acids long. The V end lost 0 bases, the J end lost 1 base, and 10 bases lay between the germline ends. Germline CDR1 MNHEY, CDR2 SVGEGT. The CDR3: CASSYSSRGSNQPQHF. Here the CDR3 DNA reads TGTGCCAGCAGTTACTCTTCCAGGGGCAGCAATCAGCCCCAGCATTTT.

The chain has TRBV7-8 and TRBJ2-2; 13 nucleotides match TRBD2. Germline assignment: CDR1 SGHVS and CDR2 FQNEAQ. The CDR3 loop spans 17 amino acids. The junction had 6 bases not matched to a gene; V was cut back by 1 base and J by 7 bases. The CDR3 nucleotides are TGTGCCAGCAGCTTAGGAGGGACTAGCGGGATTAGCGGGGAGCTGTTTTTT. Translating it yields CASSLGGTSGISGELFF.

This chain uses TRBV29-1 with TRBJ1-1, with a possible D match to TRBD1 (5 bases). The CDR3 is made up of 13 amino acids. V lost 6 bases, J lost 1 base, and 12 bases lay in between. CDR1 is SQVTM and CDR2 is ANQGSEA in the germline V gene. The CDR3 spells CSVRKQENTEAFF. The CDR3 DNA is TGCAGCGTACGTAAACAGGAGAACACTGAAGCTTTCTTT.

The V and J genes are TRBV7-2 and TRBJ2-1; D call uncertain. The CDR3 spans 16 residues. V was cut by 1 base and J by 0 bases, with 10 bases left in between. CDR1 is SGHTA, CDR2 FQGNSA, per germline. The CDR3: CASSLDGLGSYNEQFF. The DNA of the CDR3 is TGTGCCAGCAGCTTAGACGGGTTAGGCTCCTACAATGAGCAGTTCTTC. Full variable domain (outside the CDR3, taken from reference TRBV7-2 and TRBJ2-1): GAGVSQSPSNKVTEKGKDVELRCDPISGHTALYWYRQSLGQGLEFLIYFQGNSAPDKSGLPSDRFSAERTGGSVSTLTIQRTQQEDSAVYLCASSLDGLGSYNEQFFGPGTRLTVL.

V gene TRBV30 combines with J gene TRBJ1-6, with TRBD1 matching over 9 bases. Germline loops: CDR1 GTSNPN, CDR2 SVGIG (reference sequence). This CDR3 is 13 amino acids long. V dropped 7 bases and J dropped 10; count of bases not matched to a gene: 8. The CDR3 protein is CASRQGVRSPLHF. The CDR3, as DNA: TGTGCCTCCAGACAGGGGGTACGCTCACCCCTCCACTTT.